The 10 T cell receptor beta chains presented below share a single source sample, sequenced in a study of shared T cell receptors in the human thymus. Profiling relied on immunoSEQ multiplex PCR, and the TCRdb table lists in-frame clones only, not all of them. The sample includes hundreds of thousands of clones, more than 75% of them seen just once. These data are also associated with another study on human thymus T cells.

Sequenced sample: thymocytes. The source of these receptors is a boy younger than two with a congenital heart defect.

This chain joins TRBV28 and TRBJ2-3; D gene uncertain. The CDR3 totals 12 residues. Trimming removed 1 base from V and 6 bases from J, with 5 bases in between. Germline V gene lookup returns CDR1 MDHEN and CDR2 SYDVKM. The CDR3 nucleotides are TGTGCCAGCAGTTTATCGGGTGATACGCAGTATTTT. It specifies CASSLSGDTQYF. The full variable domain, completed using reference TRBV28 and TRBJ2-3, is DVKVTQSSRYLVKRTGEKVFLECVQDMDHENMFWYRQDPGLGLRLIYFSYDVKMKEKGDIPEGYSVSREKKERFSLILESASTNQTSMYLCASSLSGDTQYFGPGTRLTVL.

The chain couples TRBV4-2 to TRBJ2-3; TRBD2 matches at 9 bases. The CDR3 covers 16 residues. Germline trimming cut 0 bases from V and 6 bases from J; bases unmatched to any gene: 7. The germline CDR1 and CDR2 sequences are LGHNA and YNFKEQ. The DNA for the CDR3 is TGTGCCAGCAGCCAAGACCCGGGACTAGCATCGGATACGCAGTATTTT. It yields the protein CASSQDPGLASDTQYF.

The CDR3 here is CASSITDRGYGYTF. CDR3 DNA: TGTGCCAGCAGTATCACCGACAGGGGCTATGGCTACACCTTC. The rearrangement uses TRBV28 and TRBJ1-2, with 8 nucleotides matching TRBD1. Germline V gives CDR1 MDHEN, CDR2 SYDVKM. The junction had 6 bases not matched to a gene; V was cut back by 5 bases and J by 4 bases. This CDR3 contains 14 residues.

This chain uses TRBV5-1 with TRBJ1-1, with 9 bases aligning to TRBD1. The V and J ends lost 3 bases and 6 bases, in that order; junction bases with no gene match: 15. CDR3 length equals 17 residues. Germline V gene data show CDR1 as SGHRS and CDR2 as YFSETQ. CDR3 amino acids: CASSWIPQGTGISEAFF. In DNA form, the CDR3 reads TGCGCCAGCAGCTGGATACCACAGGGGACAGGGATCTCTGAAGCTTTCTTT. The full variable domain, in which reference TRBV5-1 and TRBJ1-1 provide the parts outside the CDR3, is KAGVTQTPRYLIKTRGQQVTLSCSPISGHRSVSWYQQTPGQGLQFLFEYFSETQRNKGNFPGRFSGRQFSNSRSEMNVSTLELGDSALYLCASSWIPQGTGISEAFFGQGTRLTVV.

The chain couples TRBV28 to TRBJ2-5; D remains unclear. Trimming shortened V by 8 bases and J by 1 base, and 11 bases separated the two germline ends. CDR3 length: 13 residues. The germline CDR1 and CDR2 sequences are MDHEN and SYDVKM. The CDR3 DNA sequence: TGTGCCAGCGCAACAGCACCCCAAGAGACCCAGTACTTC. It encodes CASATAPQETQYF.

As to this clone: The same CDR3 is also encoded by other DNA sequences in this sample. The chain carries TRBV4-3 and TRBJ1-6; possibly TRBD1 for D (5 bases). This CDR3 comprises 16 residues. Trimming removed 0 bases from V and 6 bases from J, with 12 bases in between. CDR1 and CDR2 (germline): LGHNA, YSLEER. CDR3 DNA: TGCGCCAGCAGCCAAGAGTCCGACAGCCTTAATTCACCCCTCCACTTT. Protein sequence: CASSQESDSLNSPLHF.

The chain joins TRBV30 to TRBJ1-5; TRBD1 agrees at 7 bases. The CDR3 is 14 residues long. V lost 3 bases and J lost 5; bases outside the gene matches: 7. Germline assignment: CDR1 GTSNPN and CDR2 SVGIG (reference sequence). The CDR3 coding sequence is TGTGCCTGGAGCAGACAGGGAAACGATCAGCCCCAGCATTTT. Translation gives CAWSRQGNDQPQHF.

The chain is built from TRBV5-6 and TRBJ2-7; 7 bases map to TRBD2. Trimming at V came to 1 base and at J to 8 bases, leaving 21 bases not matched to a gene. The germline V gene has CDR1 SGHDT and CDR2 YYEEEE. This CDR3 has 18 amino acids. CDR3: CASSLNRKTLAREFKQYF. The CDR3 nucleotides are TGTGCCAGCAGCTTGAACAGGAAAACTCTAGCGCGGGAGTTCAAGCAGTACTTC.

V is TRBV9 and J is TRBJ2-3; D is possibly TRBD2 (5 bases). V lost 3 bases to trimming and J lost 0 bases, with 11 bases between them. CDR1 is SGDLS, CDR2 YYNGEE, per germline. The CDR3 loop spans 15 amino acids. The CDR3 sequence: CASSGEGSSTDTQYF. The CDR3 DNA follows: TGTGCCAGCAGCGGAGAGGGCAGTAGCACAGATACGCAGTATTTT.

The chain is built from TRBV28 and TRBJ2-7; 8 bases fit TRBD2. The germline V gene has CDR1 MDHEN and CDR2 SYDVKM. This CDR3 contains 15 residues. Trimming cost V 6 bases and J 0 bases; bases outside gene matches: 7. The DNA for the CDR3 is TGTGCCAGCAGCCAGGTAGCGGGACCCTCCTACGAGCAGTACTTC. This gives the protein CASSQVAGPSYEQYF.